This record concerns one TCR beta chain sequence. Its matching antigen is unknown. Produced via immunoSEQ multiplex PCR; TCRdb's table is partial and in-frame only. The sample contains some 10,000 clones, 65% to 85% of which appear only once. V trimming: 5 bases; J trimming: 3 bases; junction bases outside the gene matches: 2. The CDR3 has 13 residues. CDR1 and CDR2 from the germline V gene are PRHDT and FYEKMQ (reference sequence). The data derive from a study of somatic mutations in cytotoxic T cells in rheumatoid arthritis. Study conclusions and caveats: For about an eighth of the 65 patients, a single CD8+ clone accounted for more than 20% of CD8+ cells.

Sequences were obtained from CD8+ T cells sorted from blood. This TCR derives from an adult with rheumatoid arthritis. The gene calls are TRBV13 and TRBJ2-7; 9 bases map to TRBD1. The CDR3 reads CASSQGQGYEQYF. The CDR3 nucleotides read TGTGCCAGCAGCCAGGGACAGGGCTACGAGCAGTACTTC.